This T cell receptor beta chain emerged from a study of Tregs in tolerant kidney transplant recipients. General study findings and limits: Expanding Tregs on activated donor B cells appeared to best identify donor-specific TCRbeta clones.

Assay used: immunoSEQ multiplex PCR; TCRdb lists only in-frame clones, some missing. In the table there are approximately 98,000 clones, around 91% of which are singletons. On this clone itself: Its antigen is unidentified.

The V gene end was trimmed by 0 bases and the J gene end by 7 bases; junction bases not matched to a gene: 5. CDR3 length: 15 residues. Germline CDR1 and CDR2: SGHRS and YFSETQ. This receptor was obtained from a human donor who received a combined kidney and bone marrow transplant. The specimen was CD4+ T cells from blood, collected before the transplant. The chain combines TRBV5-1 with TRBJ2-1; TRBD2 matches 9 bases. The CDR3 sequence is CASSLGVAGVNEQFF. For the CDR3, the DNA is TGCGCCAGCAGCTTGGGTGTAGCGGGAGTAAATGAGCAGTTCTTC.